This TCR beta chain was captured by sequencing in a study of glioma-infiltrating T cells. Using RNA template, CDR3s of TCR alpha and beta were amplified with iRepertoire arm-PCR. Tissue mRNA or PBMC total RNA, roughly 100-400 ng, went into one-step reverse transcription and amplification. TCRdb re-called the multiplex PCR reads through MiXCR, storing one row per CDR3 protein. In the table there are 100,000 to 150,000 distinct CDR3 sequences, less than 30% of which are singletons. This clonotype was observed many times. The CDR3 spans 14 residues. The ends lost 3 bases at V and 5 bases at J; junction bases unmatched: 5. The germline V gene has CDR1 SGHRS and CDR2 YFSETQ.

The clonotype originates from a human donor with low-grade glioma or glioblastoma, undergoing nonglioma brain surgery, or in good health (not recorded which). The specimen sequenced was glioma tissue, nonneoplastic brain tissue, or PBMCs (not recorded which). The rearrangement joins TRBV5-1 to TRBJ2-5, with 9 bases matching TRBD1. The CDR3, as DNA: TGCGCCAGCAGCTCAACAGGGGGCCCCGAGACCCAGTACTTC. Protein: CASSSTGGPETQYF. Drawing the rest from reference TRBV5-1 and TRBJ2-5, the complete variable domain is KAGVTQTPRYLIKTRGQQVTLSCSPISGHRSVSWYQQTPGQGLQFLFEYFSETQRNKGNFPGRFSGRQFSNSRSEMNVSTLELGDSALYLCASSSTGGPETQYFGPGTRLLVL.